This T cell receptor beta chain was identified in a study of control samples from healthy donors and cancer patients. Using immunoSEQ multiplex PCR, the repertoire was profiled, and TCRdb retains in-frame clones only, with some absent. The sample holds 130,000 or so clones, about 90% seen once. V was shortened by 6 bases and J by 3 bases, with 15 bases between the two germline ends. This CDR3 is built from 15 residues. Germline assignment: CDR1 SNHLY and CDR2 FYNNEI. This clone showed up just a few times. The chain couples TRBV2 to TRBJ2-1; D is unclear. Sequenced material: blood. The receptor's source is a man aged 45-65 years in good health. The CDR3 sequence: CASRPGPSSYNEQFF. Here the CDR3 DNA reads TGTGCCAGCAGACCCGGGCCCTCCAGCTACAATGAGCAGTTCTTC.